The 30 T cell receptor beta chains below were found in one sample sequenced in a study of Tregs in tolerant kidney transplant recipients. The protocol was immunoSEQ multiplex PCR, while the TCRdb copy is restricted to in-frame clones and leaves out a portion. The sample contains 50,000 to 80,000 clones, roughly 98% of which appear only once. Sequencing used Tregs from blood, obtained before the transplant. Every receptor here comes from a human donor who received a combined kidney and bone marrow transplant.

The chain couples TRBV27 to TRBJ1-4; D may be TRBD1 (6 bases). The CDR3 sequence is 16 residues long. V shed 5 bases and J shed 0 bases, with 13 bases lying between them. CDR1 MNHEY and CDR2 SMNVEV come from the germline V gene (reference sequence). CDR3 nucleotides: TGTGCCAGCAGTACAGGGTCCTATTCAACTAATGAAAAACTGTTTTTT. Translation: CASSTGSYSTNEKLFF.

J is TRBJ2-7 and V is TRBV7-3; maybe TRBD2 (6 bases). The CDR3 runs to 13 residues. CDR1 is SGHTA, CDR2 FQGTGA, per germline. The V and J ends lost 5 bases and 1 base respectively, with 9 bases between them. The chain's CDR3 is CASSDGLSYEQYF. Written as DNA, the CDR3 is TGTGCCAGCAGCGACGGACTATCCTACGAGCAGTACTTC.

This chain links TRBV5-1 with TRBJ2-1; the D is unclear. This CDR3 spans 14 amino acids. V lost 4 bases and J 4 bases, leaving 12 bases between the germline ends. CDR1 is SGHRS, CDR2 YFSETQ, per germline. CDR3 region: CASSSRLLYNEQFF. CDR3 DNA: TGCGCCAGCAGCAGCCGTTTGTTATACAATGAGCAGTTCTTC.

This clone was observed a single time. The chain has TRBV6-6 and TRBJ1-6; 7 bases fit TRBD1. This CDR3 spans 15 amino acids. Per germline, CDR1 MNHNY and CDR2 SVGAGI (reference sequence). With 5 bases clipped from V and 7 bases from J, the junction kept 8 bases outside the gene matches. The CDR3 reads CASSLRKGANSPLHF. CDR3 nucleotide sequence: TGTGCCAGCAGTCTAAGGAAGGGGGCGAATTCACCCCTCCACTTT.

The chain uses TRBV7-6 and TRBJ1-1, with 8 bases identical to TRBD1. The CDR3 contains 14 residues. The V segment lost 2 bases and the J segment 1 base; nucleotides outside the gene matches: 0. CDR1 and CDR2 from the germline V gene are SGHVS and FNYEAQ. The CDR3 loop reads CASSLTGGNTEAFF. The CDR3 DNA is TGTGCCAGCAGCTTAACAGGGGGGAACACTGAAGCTTTCTTT.

This rearrangement joins TRBV18 to TRBJ1-3; a possible D gene is TRBD1 (6 bases). The length of the CDR3 is 17 residues. The germline CDR1 and CDR2 sequences are KGHSH and LQKENI. Trimming removed 1 base at V and 0 bases at J, with 13 bases between. CDR3 coding DNA: TGTGCCAGCTCACCACTACACAGGGCCTTCTCTGGAAACACCATATATTTT. Translated, it gives CASSPLHRAFSGNTIYF.

The gene calls are TRBV7-9 and TRBJ2-7, with 7 bases identical to TRBD1. The germline gives CDR1 SEHNR, CDR2 FQNEAQ (reference sequence). V trimming: 8 bases; J trimming: 3 bases; junction bases outside the gene matches: 13. This CDR3 comprises 15 residues. CDR3: CASPRVGTEYYEQYF. In DNA, the CDR3 is TGTGCCAGCCCAAGGGTGGGGACAGAGTACTACGAGCAGTACTTC.

In its sample, this clone was seen once. The J gene is TRBJ2-1, the V gene TRBV9, with 7 nucleotides matching TRBD2. Germline V lookup: CDR1 SGDLS, CDR2 YYNGEE. Losses at the gene ends were 7 bases for V and 1 base for J; bases not matched to a gene: 5. The CDR3 is 14 amino acids. The CDR3 sequence: CASGAGASYNEQFF. CDR3 nucleotide sequence: TGTGCCAGCGGGGCGGGAGCTTCCTACAATGAGCAGTTCTTC.

This sequence joins TRBV28 and TRBJ2-7; tentatively, D is TRBD1 (6 bases). Germline V CDR1 and CDR2: MDHEN, SYDVKM. With 2 bases removed from V and 5 bases from J, the gap between germline ends came to 13 bases. CDR3 length: 14 amino acids. The CDR3 DNA reads as TGTGCCAGCAGTTTACCGTCTAGGGGGAACGAGCAGTACTTC. It specifies CASSLPSRGNEQYF.

The rearrangement joins TRBV5-1 to TRBJ2-3, with 10 bases aligning to TRBD2. J was trimmed by 1 base and V by 4 bases; bases with no gene match: 3. This CDR3 region has 15 residues. Germline CDR1 SGHRS, CDR2 YFSETQ. The CDR3 reads CASSQGTSGTDTQYF. The DNA of the CDR3 is TGCGCCAGCAGCCAGGGGACTAGCGGCACAGATACGCAGTATTTT. The full variable domain, completed using reference TRBV5-1 and TRBJ2-3, is KAGVTQTPRYLIKTRGQQVTLSCSPISGHRSVSWYQQTPGQGLQFLFEYFSETQRNKGNFPGRFSGRQFSNSRSEMNVSTLELGDSALYLCASSQGTSGTDTQYFGPGTRLTVL.

CDR3 sequence: CASTSSGAWEQFF. CDR3 coding DNA: TGTGCCAGCACCTCTTCAGGGGCGTGGGAGCAGTTCTTC. V gene TRBV5-4 combines with J gene TRBJ2-1, with a possible D match to TRBD1 (6 bases). Between the trimmed V and J ends, which lost 6 bases and 10 bases, there was a span of 17 bases. There are 13 residues in the CDR3. Per germline, CDR1 SGHNT and CDR2 YYREEE (reference sequence).

This chain connects TRBV2 to TRBJ1-4, with D hard to call. The CDR3 covers 14 residues. V shed 7 bases and J shed 7 bases, with 16 bases lying between them. Germline lookup yields CDR1 SNHLY and CDR2 FYNNEI. The CDR3 sequence is CASTLREYAEKLFF. In DNA, the CDR3 is TGTGCCAGCACCTTAAGGGAGTACGCTGAAAAACTGTTTTTT.

This clone was counted a single time. V is TRBV7-9 and J is TRBJ2-7, with D uncertain. V was cut by 4 bases and J by 1 base, with 11 bases left in between. Germline lookup yields CDR1 SEHNR and CDR2 FQNEAQ (reference sequence). The CDR3 covers 14 residues. CDR3 in DNA: TGTGCCAGCAGCTCCCCTCCCCGGTCCTACGAGCAGTACTTC. It yields the protein CASSSPPRSYEQYF.

The genes are TRBV28 and TRBJ1-5, with D maybe TRBD1 (5 bases). Per germline, CDR1 MDHEN and CDR2 SYDVKM. Between the trimmed V and J ends, which lost 3 bases and 4 bases, there was a span of 16 bases. The CDR3 is 16 amino acids. Here the CDR3 DNA reads TGTGCCAGCAGTTTCGGAGGGGCTTGGTGGAATCAGCCCCAGCATTTT. Its protein is CASSFGGAWWNQPQHF.

The V call is TRBV6-4, the J call TRBJ1-3; D call uncertain. The CDR3 has 14 amino acids. The germline V and J ends were trimmed by 0 bases and 7 bases, with 10 bases remaining between them. Germline V lookup: CDR1 MRHNA, CDR2 SNTAGT. The CDR3 spells CASSDSSSGNTIYF. The CDR3 DNA reads TGTGCCAGCAGTGACTCCAGTTCGGGTAACACCATATATTTT.

V usage is TRBV7-6 and J usage is TRBJ2-1, with TRBD2 as a possible D gene (6 bases). Trimming stripped 4 bases from V and 9 bases from J, with 19 bases between. Looked up from germline, CDR1 is SGHVS and CDR2 is FNYEAQ. The CDR3 has 15 amino acids. In nucleotides, the CDR3 is TGTGCCAGCAGCTCTCCGCGGGGTAGTGGGAGTGAGCAGTTCTTC. As protein: CASSSPRGSGSEQFF. Drawing the rest from reference TRBV7-6 and TRBJ2-1, the complete variable domain is GAGVSQSPRYKVTKRGQDVALRCDPISGHVSLYWYRQALGQGPEFLTYFNYEAQQDKSGLPNDRFSAERPEGSISTLTIQRTEQRDSAMYRCASSSPRGSGSEQFFGPGTRLTVL.

The chain employs TRBV4-2 and TRBJ1-2, with D unclear. V dropped 4 bases and J dropped 3 bases, with 18 bases sitting between them. This CDR3 region has 16 residues. Germline loops: CDR1 LGHNA, CDR2 YNFKEQ. As DNA, the CDR3 is TGTGCCAGCAGCCCCCACCCGGGAGGTTTAGACTATGGCTACACCTTC. Protein product: CASSPHPGGLDYGYTF.

The gene calls are TRBV7-3 and TRBJ2-1; possibly TRBD2 for D (6 bases). The germline V gene encodes CDR1 SGHTA and CDR2 FQGTGA. Trimming removed 1 base at V and 2 bases at J, with 15 bases between. This CDR3 region has 17 residues. This chain's CDR3 is CASSLRPTGGAYNEQFF. The CDR3 coding sequence is TGTGCCAGCAGCTTAAGGCCAACAGGAGGGGCCTACAATGAGCAGTTCTTC.

This chain uses TRBV7-6 with TRBJ1-6; unclear D gene. V was trimmed by 3 bases and J by 0 bases, leaving 3 bases between them. Germline V gives CDR1 SGHVS, CDR2 FNYEAQ. CDR3 length: 14 amino acids. The CDR3 here is CASSLSSYNSPLHF. CDR3 bases: TGTGCCAGCAGCTTGAGCTCCTATAATTCACCCCTCCACTTT.

This sequence joins TRBV11-3 and TRBJ1-1, with D possibly matching TRBD1 (5 bases). The CDR3 runs 13 residues. The V gene's germline CDR1 is SGHNT and CDR2 YENEEA. Trimming cost V 2 bases and J 5 bases, with 9 bases left between them. CDR3 bases: TGTGCCAGCAGCTTATTTCGGGGGACTGAAGCTTTCTTT. Its protein product is CASSLFRGTEAFF.

The V gene is TRBV18, the J gene TRBJ1-1; TRBD1 matches 11 bases. The germline gives CDR1 KGHSH, CDR2 LQKENI. CDR3 length equals 14 residues. The ends lost 4 bases at V and 4 bases at J; junction bases unmatched: 2. CDR3 coding DNA: TGTGCCAGCTCACTCGGGACAGGGGGCACTGAAGCTTTCTTT. This codes for CASSLGTGGTEAFF.

The chain couples TRBV5-1 to TRBJ2-2; D unclear. V gave up 1 base and J gave up 0 bases, with 10 bases separating them. From germline, CDR1 is SGHRS and CDR2 YFSETQ. The CDR3 is 16 residues long. In nucleotides, the CDR3 is TGCGCCAGCAGCTTGAGAGAGAGCGCGAACACCGGGGAGCTGTTTTTT. Protein sequence: CASSLRESANTGELFF.

The CDR3 nucleotides read TGTGCCAGCAGCCAGCCAGGGTACCTTAATGAAAAACTGTTTTTT. It codes for CASSQPGYLNEKLFF. The rearrangement links TRBV7-2 to TRBJ1-4; tentatively, D is TRBD1 (5 bases). There are 15 residues in the CDR3. CDR1 is SGHTA, CDR2 FQGNSA, per germline. V was clipped by 5 bases and J by 4 bases, with 14 bases between them. The full variable domain, its missing parts supplied by reference TRBV7-2 and TRBJ1-4, is GAGVSQSPSNKVTEKGKDVELRCDPISGHTALYWYRQSLGQGLEFLIYFQGNSAPDKSGLPSDRFSAERTGGSVSTLTIQRTQQEDSAVYLCASSQPGYLNEKLFFGSGTQLSVL.

The chain has TRBV4-3 and TRBJ1-2; tentatively, D is TRBD1 (5 bases). V was cut by 4 bases and J by 7 bases, with 19 bases left in between. Germline values: CDR1 LGHNA, CDR2 YSLEER. The CDR3 has 15 amino acids. CDR3 DNA: TGCGCCAGCAGCCTAAAACGCGGGACCGCCCTTGGCTACACCTTC. Translating gives CASSLKRGTALGYTF.

This chain joins TRBV7-8 and TRBJ1-1; D is ambiguous. There are 12 residues in the CDR3. Germline-derived CDR1 and CDR2 are SGHVS and FQNEAQ. V gave up 5 bases and J gave up 1 base, with 5 bases separating them. The CDR3 sequence: CASSPQNTEAFF. The CDR3 region has the DNA TGTGCCAGCAGCCCCCAGAACACTGAAGCTTTCTTT.

V gene TRBV14 combines with J gene TRBJ2-1; tentatively, D is TRBD2 (6 bases). The length of the CDR3 is 15 residues. Deletions cut 2 bases from V and 15 bases from J, with 23 bases between. Germline loops: CDR1 SGHDN, CDR2 FVKESK. In DNA form, the CDR3 reads TGTGCCAGCAGCCAACAATTACATAGCGGAGCCAATCTGTTCTTC. Its protein is CASSQQLHSGANLFF.

This chain links TRBV30 with TRBJ1-5; tentative D call: TRBD1 (5 bases). V lost 3 bases and J 6 bases, leaving 12 bases between the germline ends. The CDR3 has 13 residues. In germline, CDR1 is GTSNPN, CDR2 SVGIG (reference sequence). This chain's CDR3 is CAWSAGGGQPQHF. CDR3 DNA sequence: TGTGCCTGGAGCGCCGGGGGGGGTCAGCCCCAGCATTTT.

The CDR3 region is CASSTGQGSDEQFF. The CDR3 DNA is TGCGCCAGCAGCACCGGACAGGGAAGTGATGAGCAGTTCTTC. The J gene is TRBJ2-1, the V gene TRBV5-1, with 8 bases aligning to TRBD1. Germline CDR1 reads SGHRS; CDR2 reads YFSETQ. The CDR3 extends over 14 amino acids. V lost 4 bases, J lost 8 bases, and 8 bases stayed unmatched.

This clone was seen only once. The rearrangement uses TRBV2 and TRBJ2-3; 10 nucleotides match TRBD1. This CDR3 has 14 amino acids. Germline CDR1 SNHLY, CDR2 FYNNEI. V shed 11 bases, J shed 2 bases, and the junction held 7 bases outside the gene matches. CDR3 sequence: CAGKRQGATDTQYF. DNA of the CDR3: TGTGCCGGAAAAAGACAGGGGGCCACAGATACGCAGTATTTT.

The chain couples TRBV9 to TRBJ2-1, with unresolved D. V was shortened by 0 bases and J by 5 bases, with 6 bases between the two germline ends. CDR1 SGDLS and CDR2 YYNGEE come from the germline V gene. This CDR3 is built from 13 residues. The CDR3 sequence: CASSVDANNEQFF. The CDR3 DNA follows: TGTGCCAGCAGCGTAGACGCTAACAATGAGCAGTTCTTC.